This section outlines one T cell receptor beta chain sequence together with its context. Its antigen is undetermined. The data were obtained in a study of T-cell memory formation after mild COVID-19. For the study at large: TCR clusters were mostly confined to one donor each. General study findings and limits: Some responding clones appeared in pre-infection memory, suggesting cross-reactive memory joined.

TCRdb fed the 5' RACE reads into MiXCR, producing one record per CDR3 protein. Counted here are 400,000 or so distinct CDR3 sequences, over 15% occurring once; the ten biggest clones make up 7.5% to 9.5%. Germline CDR1 and CDR2: SNHLY and FYNNEI. The CDR3 extends over 16 amino acids. V gave up 2 bases and J gave up 1 base, with 15 bases separating them. The sample was PBMCs or a T cell subset sorted from them (not recorded which). The TCR sequence derives from an adult woman who had mild COVID-19 (a few samples of this study predate the infection). Cell type and time point are not known. The chain couples TRBV2 to TRBJ2-7; D is unresolved. DNA for the CDR3: TGTGCCAGCAGTGAAAGGAGCAGGACGAGGTCCTACGAGCAGTACTTC. The encoded protein is CASSERSRTRSYEQYF.